A selection of T cell receptor beta chains follows, all from one sample in a study of Graves' ophthalmopathy and Graves' hyperthyroidism. TCRdb itself ran the multiplex PCR reads through MiXCR, one entry per CDR3 protein. The sample lists 450,000 or so distinct CDR3 sequences; under 15% were seen once. The sequencing sample was made of blood. All receptors come from a woman aged 25-40 years with Graves' ophthalmopathy. Both conserved end residues are trimmed from each CDR3.

TRBV2	TRBJ1-5	ASSLTGPAQPQH
TRBV2	TRBJ2-4	ASRLPSGTGKNIQY
TRBV6-1	TRBJ2-5	ASSGQEQETQY
TRBV19	TRBJ2-7	ASSMAGDYEQY
TRBV10-3	TRBJ2-5	AISRDPSGETQY
TRBV9	TRBJ1-1	ASSVGGTVSMNTEAF
TRBV29-1	TRBJ1-1	SVQDTPGTGGTEAF
TRBV12-3/TRBV12-4	TRBJ2-4	ASSLQGRAKNIQH
TRBV24-1	TRBJ1-2	ATITGPANYGYT
TRBV28	TRBJ1-6	ASSLWQGGNSPLH
TRBV5-5	TRBJ1-5	ASNEGQGQPQH
TRBV28	TRBJ2-7	ASTPAPDLYEQY
TRBV12-5	TRBJ2-7	ASGLAARAYEQY
TRBV20-1	TRBJ2-5	SANLRTAFQETQY